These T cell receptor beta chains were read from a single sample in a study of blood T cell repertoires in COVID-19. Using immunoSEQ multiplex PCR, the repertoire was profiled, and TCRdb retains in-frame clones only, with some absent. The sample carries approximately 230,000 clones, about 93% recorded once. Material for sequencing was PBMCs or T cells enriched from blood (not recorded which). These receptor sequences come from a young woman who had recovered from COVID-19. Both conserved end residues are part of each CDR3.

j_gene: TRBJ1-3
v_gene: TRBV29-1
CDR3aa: CSVSPGQSSGNTIYF

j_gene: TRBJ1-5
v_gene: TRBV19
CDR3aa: CASDNARTSTNQPQHF

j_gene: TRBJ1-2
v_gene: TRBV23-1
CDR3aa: CASSLRPYRDRDDYGYTF

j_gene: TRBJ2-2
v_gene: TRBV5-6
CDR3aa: CASRARGQRLHTGELFF

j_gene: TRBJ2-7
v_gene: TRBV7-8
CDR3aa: CASLQSPNSYEQYF

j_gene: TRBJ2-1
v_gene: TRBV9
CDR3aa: CASSGGLADNEQFF

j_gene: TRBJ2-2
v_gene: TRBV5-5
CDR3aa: CASSLSPRTRTGELFF

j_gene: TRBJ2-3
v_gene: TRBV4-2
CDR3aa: CASSQGTGDTDTQYF

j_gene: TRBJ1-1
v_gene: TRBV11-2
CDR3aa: CASSFRSLNTEAFF

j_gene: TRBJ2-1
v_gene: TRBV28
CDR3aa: CASSSQGEQFF

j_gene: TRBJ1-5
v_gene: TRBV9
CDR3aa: CASSAWAGSKPQHF

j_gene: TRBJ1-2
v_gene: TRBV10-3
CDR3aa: CAIGGTAYGYTF

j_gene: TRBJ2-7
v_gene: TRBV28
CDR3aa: CASSGLAKGKGYEQYF

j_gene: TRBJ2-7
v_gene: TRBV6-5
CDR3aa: CASSYSAQGAPYEQYF

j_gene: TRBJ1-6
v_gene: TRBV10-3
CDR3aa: CAISESATGSSPLHF

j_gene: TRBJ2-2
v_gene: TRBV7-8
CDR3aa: CASSLAGVSTGELFF

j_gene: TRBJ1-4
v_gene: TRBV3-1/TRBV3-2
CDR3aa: CASSQEGTGGKLFF

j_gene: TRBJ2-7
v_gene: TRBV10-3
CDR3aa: CAISDASGIGEQYF

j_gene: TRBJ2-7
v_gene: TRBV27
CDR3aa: CASSSRLAGGKYEQYF

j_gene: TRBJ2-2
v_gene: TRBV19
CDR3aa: CASSIQINTGELFF

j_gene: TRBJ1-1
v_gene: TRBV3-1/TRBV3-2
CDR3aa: CASSQTSTEAFF

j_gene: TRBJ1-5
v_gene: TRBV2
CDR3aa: CASSSWTGTNQPQHF

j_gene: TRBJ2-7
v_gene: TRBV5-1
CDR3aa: CASSPGTSGGGYEQYF

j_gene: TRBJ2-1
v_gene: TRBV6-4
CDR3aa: CASSDRGIEQFF

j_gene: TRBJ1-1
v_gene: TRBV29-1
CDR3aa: CSGETGQGNAAFF

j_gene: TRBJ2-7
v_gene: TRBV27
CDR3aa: CASSLLGTVNYEQYF

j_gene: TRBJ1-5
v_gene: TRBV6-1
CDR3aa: CASSVETGPFNQPQHF

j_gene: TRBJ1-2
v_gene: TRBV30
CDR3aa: CAWSVSRGPGQGYGYTF

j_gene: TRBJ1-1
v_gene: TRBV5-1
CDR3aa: CASSLGIGVTEAFF

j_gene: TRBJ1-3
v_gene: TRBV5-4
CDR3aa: CASSATGTGVFRNTIYF

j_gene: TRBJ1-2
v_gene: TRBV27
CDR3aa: CASSLTGTGEGYGYTF

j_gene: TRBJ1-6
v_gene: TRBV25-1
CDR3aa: CASRVGGTNNSPLHF

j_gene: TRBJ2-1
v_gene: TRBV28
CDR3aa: CASSPTNEQFF

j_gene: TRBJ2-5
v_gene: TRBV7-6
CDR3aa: CASSLEGGGETQYF

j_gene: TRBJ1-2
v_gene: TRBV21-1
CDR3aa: CASSKEGETFPPTGYTF

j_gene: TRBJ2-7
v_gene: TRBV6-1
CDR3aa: CASSERAGEQYF

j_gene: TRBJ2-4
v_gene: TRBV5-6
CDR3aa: CASSLEATSNIQYF

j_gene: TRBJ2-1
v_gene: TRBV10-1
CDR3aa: CASSGLAGANYNEQFF

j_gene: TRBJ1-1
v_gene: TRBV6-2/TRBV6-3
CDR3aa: CASSSLARSEAFF

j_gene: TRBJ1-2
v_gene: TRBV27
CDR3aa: CASKGGVLYGYTF

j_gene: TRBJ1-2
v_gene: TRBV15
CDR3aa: CATSRDWRVTNYGYTF

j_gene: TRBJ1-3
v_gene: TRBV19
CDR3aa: CASSIRGSGNTIYF

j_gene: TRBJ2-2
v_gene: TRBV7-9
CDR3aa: CASSSQGVGELFF

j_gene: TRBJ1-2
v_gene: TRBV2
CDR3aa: CASRDGQSSLYGYTF

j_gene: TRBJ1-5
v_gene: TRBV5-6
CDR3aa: CASSGGRSQPQHF

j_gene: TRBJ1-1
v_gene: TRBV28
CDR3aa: CASGSGQGDRNTEAFF

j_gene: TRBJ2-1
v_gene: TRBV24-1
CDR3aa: CATSDERTGAMHQFF

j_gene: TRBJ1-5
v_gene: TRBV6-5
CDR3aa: CASSNRDNQPQHF

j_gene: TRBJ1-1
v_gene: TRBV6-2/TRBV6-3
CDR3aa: CASSIFGQGGYTEAFF

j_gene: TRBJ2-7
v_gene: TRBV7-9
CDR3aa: CASSSTSSSYEQYF

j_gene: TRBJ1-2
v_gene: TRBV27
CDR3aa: CASGSGQLNYGYTF

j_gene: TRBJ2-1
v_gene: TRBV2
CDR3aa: CASSARVITYNEQFF

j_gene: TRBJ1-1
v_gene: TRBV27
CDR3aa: CASSLLLGTGLNTEAFF

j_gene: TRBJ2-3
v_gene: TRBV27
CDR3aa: CGTSPMVTDTQYF

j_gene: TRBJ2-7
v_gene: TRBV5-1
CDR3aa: CASSLDPGVYEQYF

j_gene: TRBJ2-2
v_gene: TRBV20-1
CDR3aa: CSASLSGELFF

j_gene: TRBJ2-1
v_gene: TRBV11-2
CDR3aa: CASSFGWRSSYNEQFF

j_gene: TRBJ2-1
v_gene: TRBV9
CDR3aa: CASSVTGGLSYNEQFF

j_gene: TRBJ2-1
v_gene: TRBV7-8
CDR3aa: CASSLEGQTQFF

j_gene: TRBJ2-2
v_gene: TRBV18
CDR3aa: CASSPGQGLTGELFF